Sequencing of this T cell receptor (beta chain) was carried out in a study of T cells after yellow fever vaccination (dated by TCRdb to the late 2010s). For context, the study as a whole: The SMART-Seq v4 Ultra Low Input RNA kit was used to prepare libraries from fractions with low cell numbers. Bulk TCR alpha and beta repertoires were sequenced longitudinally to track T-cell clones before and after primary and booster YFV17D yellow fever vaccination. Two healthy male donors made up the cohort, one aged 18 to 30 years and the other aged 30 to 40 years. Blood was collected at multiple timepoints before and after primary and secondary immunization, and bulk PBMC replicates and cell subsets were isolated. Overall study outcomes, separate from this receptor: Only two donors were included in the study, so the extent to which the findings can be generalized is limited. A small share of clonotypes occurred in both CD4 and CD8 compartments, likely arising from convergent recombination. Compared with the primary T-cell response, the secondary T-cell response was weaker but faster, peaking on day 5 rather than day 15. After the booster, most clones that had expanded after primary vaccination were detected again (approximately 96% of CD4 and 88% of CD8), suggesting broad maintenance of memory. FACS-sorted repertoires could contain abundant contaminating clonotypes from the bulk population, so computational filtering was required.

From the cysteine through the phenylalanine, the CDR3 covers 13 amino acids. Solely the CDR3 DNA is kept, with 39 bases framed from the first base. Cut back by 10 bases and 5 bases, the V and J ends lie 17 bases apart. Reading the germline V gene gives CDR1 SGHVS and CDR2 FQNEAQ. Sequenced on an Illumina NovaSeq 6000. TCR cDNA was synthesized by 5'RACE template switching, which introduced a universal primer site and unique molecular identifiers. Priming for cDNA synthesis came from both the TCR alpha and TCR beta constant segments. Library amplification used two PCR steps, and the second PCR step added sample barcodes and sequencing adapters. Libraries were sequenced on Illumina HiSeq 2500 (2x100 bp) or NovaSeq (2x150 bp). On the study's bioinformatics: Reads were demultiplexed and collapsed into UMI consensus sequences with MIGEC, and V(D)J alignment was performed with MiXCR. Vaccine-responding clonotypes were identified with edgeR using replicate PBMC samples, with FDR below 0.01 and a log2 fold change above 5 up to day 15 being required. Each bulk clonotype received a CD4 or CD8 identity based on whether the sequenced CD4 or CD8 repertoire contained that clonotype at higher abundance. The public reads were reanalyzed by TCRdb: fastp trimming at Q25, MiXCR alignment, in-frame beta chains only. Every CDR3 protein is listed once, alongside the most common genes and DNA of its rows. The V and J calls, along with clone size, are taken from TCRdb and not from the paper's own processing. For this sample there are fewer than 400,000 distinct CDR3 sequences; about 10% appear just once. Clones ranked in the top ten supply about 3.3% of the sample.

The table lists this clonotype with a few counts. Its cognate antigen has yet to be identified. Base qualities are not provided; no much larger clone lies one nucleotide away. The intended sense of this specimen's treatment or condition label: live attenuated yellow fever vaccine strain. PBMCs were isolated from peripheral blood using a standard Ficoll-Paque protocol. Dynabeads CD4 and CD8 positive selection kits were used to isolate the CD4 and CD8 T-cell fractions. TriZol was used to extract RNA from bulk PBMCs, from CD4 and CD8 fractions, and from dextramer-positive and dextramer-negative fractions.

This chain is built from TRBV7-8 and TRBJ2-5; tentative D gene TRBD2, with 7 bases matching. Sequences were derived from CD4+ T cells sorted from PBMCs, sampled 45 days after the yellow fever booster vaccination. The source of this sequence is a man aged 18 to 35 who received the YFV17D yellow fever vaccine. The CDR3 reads CATRRGGWETQYF. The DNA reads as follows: TGTGCCACCCGAAGGGGGGGCTGGGAGACCCAGTACTTC.